The clone carrying this T cell receptor (beta chain) was recorded a few times. What it recognizes is unknown. V lost 2 bases and J 2 bases, leaving 10 bases between the germline ends. This CDR3 region has 14 residues. Germline V CDR1 and CDR2: MNHEY, SMNVEV (reference sequence). This entry comes from a study of T cells in Graves' hyperthyroidism and ophthalmopathy. Uncontrolled infections, other autoimmune diseases, pregnancy or lactation led to exclusion of patients. In making diagnoses, clinical symptoms, serum thyroxine and TRAb, thyroid ultrasound and orbital computed tomography were all used. Template material for amplifying TCR beta CDR3 regions consisted of RNA transcripts. Initially, a first-round RT-PCR of the TCR CDR3 employed the HTBI primer set. TCRdb recomputed calls from the multiplex PCR reads with MiXCR, one row per CDR3 protein. The table shows fewer than 450,000 distinct CDR3 sequences, with approximately 17% occurring only once.

Regarding the study as a whole: Most expanded thyroid clonotypes above 0.001 also appeared in blood. A median about 6.2 months before onset, the model predicted ophthalmopathy.

This sequence joins TRBV27 and TRBJ2-7, with TRBD1 as a possible D gene (6 bases). This TCR was sampled from a man between 18 and 35 years old with Graves' ophthalmopathy. Sequencing input: blood. The CDR3 here is CASSLEPGAYEQYF. The CDR3 DNA sequence: TGTGCCAGCAGTTTAGAGCCAGGGGCCTACGAGCAGTACTTC.